The present entry profiles one T cell receptor beta chain with its context. The patients had HPV-negative, locally advanced oral cavity squamous cell carcinoma. The data derive from a study of neoadjuvant anti-PD-1 for oral cavity cancer. The germline CDR1 and CDR2 sequences are MNHEY and SVGAGI. The CDR3 loop spans 16 amino acids. The J segment lost 7 bases and the V segment lost 0 bases, leaving 7 bases of the junction unmatched. TCRdb keeps only in-frame clones here, not all; method: immunoSEQ multiplex PCR. This sample has around 81,000 clones, with less than 85% found just once. The chain joins TRBV6-5 to TRBJ2-1; 9 bases map to TRBD1. Sequenced material: PBMCs, taken before nivolumab (anti-PD-1) treatment. The receptor was isolated from a person aged 35-79 years with oral cavity squamous cell carcinoma. The chain's CDR3 is CASSYSLQGARNEQFF. The CDR3 nucleotides read TGTGCCAGCAGTTACTCGCTACAGGGGGCGCGAAATGAGCAGTTCTTC.